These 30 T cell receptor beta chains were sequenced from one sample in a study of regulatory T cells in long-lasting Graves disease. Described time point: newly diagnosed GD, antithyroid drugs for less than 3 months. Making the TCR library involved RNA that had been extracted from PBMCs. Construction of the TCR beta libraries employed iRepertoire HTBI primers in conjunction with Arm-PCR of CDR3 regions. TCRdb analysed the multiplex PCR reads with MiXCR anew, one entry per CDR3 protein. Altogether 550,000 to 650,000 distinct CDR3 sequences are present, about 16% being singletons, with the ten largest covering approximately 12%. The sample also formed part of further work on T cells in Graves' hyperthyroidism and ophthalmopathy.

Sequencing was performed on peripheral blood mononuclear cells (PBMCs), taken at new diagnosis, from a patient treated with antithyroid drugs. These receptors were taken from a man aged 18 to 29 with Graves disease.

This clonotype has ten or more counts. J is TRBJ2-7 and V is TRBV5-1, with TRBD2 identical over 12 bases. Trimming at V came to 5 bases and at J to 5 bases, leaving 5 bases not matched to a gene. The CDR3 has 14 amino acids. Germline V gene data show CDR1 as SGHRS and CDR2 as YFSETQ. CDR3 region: CASSSTSGRNEQYF. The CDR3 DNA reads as TGCGCCAGCAGTTCCACTAGCGGGAGGAACGAGCAGTACTTC.

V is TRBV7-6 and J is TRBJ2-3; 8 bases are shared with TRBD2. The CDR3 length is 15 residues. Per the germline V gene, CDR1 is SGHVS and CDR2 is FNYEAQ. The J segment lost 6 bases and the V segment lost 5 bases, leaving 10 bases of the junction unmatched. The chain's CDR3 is CASSPRQRERDTQYF. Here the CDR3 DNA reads TGTGCCAGCAGCCCCCGCCAGCGGGAGAGGGATACGCAGTATTTT.

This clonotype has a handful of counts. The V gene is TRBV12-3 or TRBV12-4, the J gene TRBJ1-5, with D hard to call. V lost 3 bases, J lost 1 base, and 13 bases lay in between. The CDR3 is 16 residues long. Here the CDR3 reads CASSFSSRGSNQPQHF. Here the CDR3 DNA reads TGTGCCAGCAGTTTTAGTTCCCGTGGGAGCAATCAGCCCCAGCATTTT.

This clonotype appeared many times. CDR3 region: CASSSRTAYSNQPQHF. CDR3 DNA: TGTGCCAGCAGCTCCCGGACAGCTTATAGCAATCAGCCCCAGCATTTT. The rearrangement links TRBV28 to TRBJ1-5, with a weak D call TRBD1 (6 bases). This CDR3 spans 16 amino acids. V lost 6 bases and J 0 bases, leaving 15 bases between the germline ends. Per germline, CDR1 MDHEN and CDR2 SYDVKM.

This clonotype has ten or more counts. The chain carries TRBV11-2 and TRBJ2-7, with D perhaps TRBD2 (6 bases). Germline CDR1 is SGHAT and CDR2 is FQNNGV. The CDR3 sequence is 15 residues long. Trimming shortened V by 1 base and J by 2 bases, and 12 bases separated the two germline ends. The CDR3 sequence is CASSLVLARAYEQYF. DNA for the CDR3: TGTGCCAGCAGCTTAGTGCTAGCGAGGGCCTACGAGCAGTACTTC.

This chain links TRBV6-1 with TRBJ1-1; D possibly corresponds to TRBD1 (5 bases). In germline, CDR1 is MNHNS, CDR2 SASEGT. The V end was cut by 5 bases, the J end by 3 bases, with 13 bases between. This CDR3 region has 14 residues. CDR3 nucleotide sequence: TGTGCCAGCAGTATAGTTGACAGTGACACTGAAGCTTTCTTT. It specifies CASSIVDSDTEAFF.

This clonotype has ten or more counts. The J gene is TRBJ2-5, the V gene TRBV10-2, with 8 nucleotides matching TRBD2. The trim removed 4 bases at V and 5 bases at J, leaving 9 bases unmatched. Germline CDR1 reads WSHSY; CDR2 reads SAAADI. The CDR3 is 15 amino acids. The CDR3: CASSVAGGGRETQYF. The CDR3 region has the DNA TGCGCCAGCAGTGTTGCGGGGGGAGGTCGGGAGACCCAGTACTTC.

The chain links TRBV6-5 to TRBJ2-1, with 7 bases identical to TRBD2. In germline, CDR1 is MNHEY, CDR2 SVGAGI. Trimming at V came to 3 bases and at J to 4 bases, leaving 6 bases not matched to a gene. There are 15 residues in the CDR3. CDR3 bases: TGTGCCAGCAGTTATCCTAGCGGACCTTACAATGAGCAGTTCTTC. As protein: CASSYPSGPYNEQFF.

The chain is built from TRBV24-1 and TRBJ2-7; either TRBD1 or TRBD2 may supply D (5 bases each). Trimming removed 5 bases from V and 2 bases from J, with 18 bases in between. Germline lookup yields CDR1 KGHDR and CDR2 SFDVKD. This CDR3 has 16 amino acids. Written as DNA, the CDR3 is TGTGCCACCAGTGGTGCCGGGACCAACAGACCCTACGAGCAGTACTTC. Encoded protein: CATSGAGTNRPYEQYF.

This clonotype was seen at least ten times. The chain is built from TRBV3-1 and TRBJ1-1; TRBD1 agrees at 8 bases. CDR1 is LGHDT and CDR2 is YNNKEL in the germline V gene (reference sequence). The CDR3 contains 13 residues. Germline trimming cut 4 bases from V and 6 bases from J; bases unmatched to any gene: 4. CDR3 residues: CASSPGRGPEAFF. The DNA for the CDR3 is TGTGCCAGCAGCCCTGGCAGGGGGCCTGAAGCTTTCTTT.

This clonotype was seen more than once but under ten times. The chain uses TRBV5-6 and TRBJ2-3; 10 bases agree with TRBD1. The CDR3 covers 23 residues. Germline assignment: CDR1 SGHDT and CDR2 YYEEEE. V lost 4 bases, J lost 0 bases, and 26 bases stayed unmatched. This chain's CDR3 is CASSLSRQGAKVREILSTDTQYF. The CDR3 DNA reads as TGTGCCAGCAGCCTCTCGAGACAGGGGGCGAAGGTGCGGGAGATTTTGAGCACAGATACGCAGTATTTT.

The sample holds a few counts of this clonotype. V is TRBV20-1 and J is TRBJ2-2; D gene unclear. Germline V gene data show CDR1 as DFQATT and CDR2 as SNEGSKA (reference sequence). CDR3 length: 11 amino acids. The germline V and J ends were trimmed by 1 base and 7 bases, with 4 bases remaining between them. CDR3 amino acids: CSARGVGELFF. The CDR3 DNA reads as TGCAGTGCTAGAGGCGTCGGGGAGCTGTTTTTT.

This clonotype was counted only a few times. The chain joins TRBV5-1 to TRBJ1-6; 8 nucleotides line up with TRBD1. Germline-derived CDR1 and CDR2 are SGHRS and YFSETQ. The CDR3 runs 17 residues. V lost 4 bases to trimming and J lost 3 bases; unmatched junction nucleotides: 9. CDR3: CASSPGQGDFYNSPLHF. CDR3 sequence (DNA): TGCGCCAGCAGCCCCGGACAGGGCGACTTCTATAATTCACCCCTCCACTTT.

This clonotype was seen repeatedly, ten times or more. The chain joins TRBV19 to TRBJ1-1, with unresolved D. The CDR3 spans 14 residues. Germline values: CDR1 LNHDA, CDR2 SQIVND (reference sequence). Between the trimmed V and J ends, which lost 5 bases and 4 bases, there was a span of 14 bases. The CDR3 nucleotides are TGTGCCAGTAGTTTTACAGCCTTGGGCACTGAAGCTTTCTTT. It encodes CASSFTALGTEAFF.

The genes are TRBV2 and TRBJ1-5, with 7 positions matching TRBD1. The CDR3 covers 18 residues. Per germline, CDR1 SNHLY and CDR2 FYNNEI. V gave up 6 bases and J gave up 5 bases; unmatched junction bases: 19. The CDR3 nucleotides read TGTGCCAGCAGACCGGGACAGAGTGAAAGGCGGGCTTATCAGCCCCAGCATTTT. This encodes CASRPGQSERRAYQPQHF.

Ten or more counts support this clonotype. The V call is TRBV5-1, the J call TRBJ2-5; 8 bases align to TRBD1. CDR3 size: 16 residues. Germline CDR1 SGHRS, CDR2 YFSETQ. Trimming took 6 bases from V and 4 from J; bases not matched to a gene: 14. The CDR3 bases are TGCGCCAGCACCCTAACCGTGACAGGGGTTCGAGAGACCCAGTACTTC. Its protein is CASTLTVTGVRETQYF.

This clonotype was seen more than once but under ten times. The CDR3 DNA sequence: TGTGCCAGCAGCTTGGTAGGGCCTACGGGAGGAAACACCATATATTTT. Protein sequence: CASSLVGPTGGNTIYF. This chain links TRBV5-6 with TRBJ1-3, with D uncertain. The ends were cut back, 0 bases at V and 4 bases at J, with 14 bases in the middle. This CDR3 is built from 16 residues. Germline V CDR1 and CDR2: SGHDT, YYEEEE.

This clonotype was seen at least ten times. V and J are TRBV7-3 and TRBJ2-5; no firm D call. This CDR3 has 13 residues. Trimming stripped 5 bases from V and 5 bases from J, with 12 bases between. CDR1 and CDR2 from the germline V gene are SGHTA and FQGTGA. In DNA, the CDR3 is TGTGCCAGCAGCCGCCGCAGTGCGGAGACCCAGTACTTC. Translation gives CASSRRSAETQYF.

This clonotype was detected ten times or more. The DNA for the CDR3 is TGTGCCAGCAGGGACGGGACAGGGGTTACCTACGAGCAGTACTTC. Protein sequence: CASRDGTGVTYEQYF. V is TRBV6-1 and J is TRBJ2-7; TRBD1 matches 10 bases. From germline, CDR1 is MNHNS and CDR2 SASEGT. The CDR3 loop spans 15 amino acids. Trimming removed 6 bases from V and 2 bases from J; junction bases left unmatched: 7.

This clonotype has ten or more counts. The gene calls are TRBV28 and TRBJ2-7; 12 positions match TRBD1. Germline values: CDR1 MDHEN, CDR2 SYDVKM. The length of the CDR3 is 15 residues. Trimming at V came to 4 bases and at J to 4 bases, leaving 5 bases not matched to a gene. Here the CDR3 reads CASSSPGQGAYEQYF. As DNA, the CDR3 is TGTGCCAGCAGTTCGCCGGGACAGGGGGCGTACGAGCAGTACTTC.

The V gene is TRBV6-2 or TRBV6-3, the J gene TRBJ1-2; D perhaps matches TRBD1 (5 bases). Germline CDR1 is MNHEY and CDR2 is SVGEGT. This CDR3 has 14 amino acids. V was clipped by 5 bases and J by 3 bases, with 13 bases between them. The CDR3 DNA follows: TGTGCCAGCAGTGAAGGGGAAGCAGACTATGGCTACACCTTC. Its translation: CASSEGEADYGYTF.

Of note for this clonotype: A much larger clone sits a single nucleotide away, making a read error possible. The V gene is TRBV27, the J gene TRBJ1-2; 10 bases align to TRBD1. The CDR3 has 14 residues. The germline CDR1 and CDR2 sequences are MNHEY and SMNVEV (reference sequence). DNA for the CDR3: TGTGCCAGCAGCCAAACCGGGACAGGGGATGGCTACATCTTC. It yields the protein CASSQTGTGDGYIF.

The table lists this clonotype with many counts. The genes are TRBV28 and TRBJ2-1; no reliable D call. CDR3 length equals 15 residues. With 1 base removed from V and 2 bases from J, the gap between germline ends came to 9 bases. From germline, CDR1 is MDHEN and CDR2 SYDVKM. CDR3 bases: TGTGCCAGCAGTTTATCTCCGGCGACCTACAATGAGCAGTTCTTC. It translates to CASSLSPATYNEQFF.

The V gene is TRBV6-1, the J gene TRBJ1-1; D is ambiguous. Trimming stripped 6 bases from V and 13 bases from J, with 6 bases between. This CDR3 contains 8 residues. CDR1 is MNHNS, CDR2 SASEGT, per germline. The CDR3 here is CASSRVFF. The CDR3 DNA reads TGTGCCAGCAGCCGGGTTTTCTTT.

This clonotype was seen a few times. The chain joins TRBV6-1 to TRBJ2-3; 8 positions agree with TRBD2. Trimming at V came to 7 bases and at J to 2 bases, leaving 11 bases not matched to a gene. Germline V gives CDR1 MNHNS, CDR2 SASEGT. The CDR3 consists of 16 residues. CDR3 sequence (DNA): TGTGCCAGCAAATTAGCGGGACTGGGGTTCACAGATACGCAGTATTTT. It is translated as CASKLAGLGFTDTQYF.

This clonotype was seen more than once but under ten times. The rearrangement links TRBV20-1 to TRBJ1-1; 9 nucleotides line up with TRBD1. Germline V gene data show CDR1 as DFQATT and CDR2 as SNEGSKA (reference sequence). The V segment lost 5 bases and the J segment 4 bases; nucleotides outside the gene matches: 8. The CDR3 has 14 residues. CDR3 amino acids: CSAQRGQGRTEAFF. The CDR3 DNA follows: TGCAGTGCTCAGAGGGGACAGGGACGCACTGAAGCTTTCTTT.

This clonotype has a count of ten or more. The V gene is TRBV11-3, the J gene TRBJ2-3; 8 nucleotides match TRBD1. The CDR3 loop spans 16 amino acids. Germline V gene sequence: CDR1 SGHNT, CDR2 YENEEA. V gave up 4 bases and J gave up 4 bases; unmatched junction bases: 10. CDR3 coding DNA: TGTGCCAGCAGCTCCACAGGACAGGGTGGGGCAGATACGCAGTATTTT. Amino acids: CASSSTGQGGADTQYF.

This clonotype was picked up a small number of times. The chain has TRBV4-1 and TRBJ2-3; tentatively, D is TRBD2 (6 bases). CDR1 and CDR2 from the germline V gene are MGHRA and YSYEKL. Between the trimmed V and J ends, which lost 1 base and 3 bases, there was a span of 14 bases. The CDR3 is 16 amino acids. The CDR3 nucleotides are TGCGCCAGCAGCCAAGTTGGGGGACTCGAAACAGATACGCAGTATTTT. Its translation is CASSQVGGLETDTQYF.

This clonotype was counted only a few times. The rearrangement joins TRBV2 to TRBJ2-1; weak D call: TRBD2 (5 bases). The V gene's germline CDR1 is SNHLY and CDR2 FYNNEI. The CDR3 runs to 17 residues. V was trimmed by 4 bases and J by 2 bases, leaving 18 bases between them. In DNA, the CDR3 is TGTGCCAGCAGTGGAAGGAAGGTAGCGTCAACCTACAATGAGCAGTTCTTC. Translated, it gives CASSGRKVASTYNEQFF. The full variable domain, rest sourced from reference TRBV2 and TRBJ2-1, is EPEVTQTPSHQVTQMGQEVILRCVPISNHLYFYWYRQILGQKVEFLVSFYNNEISEKSEIFDDQFSVERPDGSNFTLKIRSTKLEDSAMYFCASSGRKVASTYNEQFFGPGTRLTVL.

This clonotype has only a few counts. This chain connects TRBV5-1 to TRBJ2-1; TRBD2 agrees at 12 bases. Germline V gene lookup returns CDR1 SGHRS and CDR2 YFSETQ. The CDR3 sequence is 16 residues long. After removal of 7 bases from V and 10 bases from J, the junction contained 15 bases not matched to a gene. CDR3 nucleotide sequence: TGCGCCAGCCTGGGAGACCGATCGGGGACTAGCGGGGAGCAGTTCTTC. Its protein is CASLGDRSGTSGEQFF.